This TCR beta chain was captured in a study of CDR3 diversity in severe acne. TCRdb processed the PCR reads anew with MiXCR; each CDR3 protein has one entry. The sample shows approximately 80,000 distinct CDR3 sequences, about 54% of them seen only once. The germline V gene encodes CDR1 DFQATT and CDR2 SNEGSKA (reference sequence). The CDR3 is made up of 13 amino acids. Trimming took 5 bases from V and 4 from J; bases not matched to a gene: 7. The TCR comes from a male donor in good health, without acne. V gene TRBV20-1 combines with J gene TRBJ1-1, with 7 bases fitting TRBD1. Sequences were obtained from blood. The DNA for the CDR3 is TGCAGTGCTGACACAGGGGCGAGCACTGAAGCTTTCTTT. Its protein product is CSADTGASTEAFF.